Shown below are 30 T cell receptor beta chains from a single sample sequenced in a study of patients and donors after allogeneic stem cell transplantation. A single record per CDR3 protein comes from TCRdb applying MiXCR to the RT-PCR reads. The repertoire holds about a million distinct CDR3 sequences, with roughly 18% as singletons. The sample comprised blood, either unsorted or a sorted T cell fraction (not recorded which). The source of these receptors is a human donor who was either an allogeneic HSCT recipient or a stem cell or donor lymphocyte infusion donor (not recorded which). It is not recorded whose cells these are; they may come from a transplant donor.

This clonotype was detected only a few times. The chain recombines TRBV29-1 with TRBJ2-6; D not certain. Between the trimmed V and J ends, which lost 0 bases and 0 bases, there was a span of 15 bases. CDR1 is SQVTM and CDR2 is ANQGSEA in the germline V gene. This CDR3 is 18 amino acids long. CDR3 nucleotide sequence: TGCAGCGTTGAAGAGTCTGCAGCCGGTCCCTCTGGGGCCAACGTCCTGACTTTC. It is translated as CSVEESAAGPSGANVLTF.

This clonotype came up a few times. The chain's CDR3 is CATSPGETYGYTF. DNA for the CDR3: TGTGCCACCTCCCCCGGGGAAACTTATGGCTACACCTTC. The chain employs TRBV24-1 and TRBJ1-2; D ambiguous. The germline gives CDR1 KGHDR, CDR2 SFDVKD. This CDR3 spans 13 amino acids. Trimming took off 9 bases at V and 5 bases at J, with 15 bases between the two ends.

This clonotype came up many times. The DNA of the CDR3 is TGTGCCAGCAGCTTGGGACAGTACACAGATACGCAGTATTTT. This translates into CASSLGQYTDTQYF. The rearrangement links TRBV5-6 to TRBJ2-3; D may be TRBD1 (5 bases). Trimming cost V 0 bases and J 2 bases, with 7 bases left between them. The CDR3 is 14 amino acids. The germline V gene encodes CDR1 SGHDT and CDR2 YYEEEE. The whole variable domain, remainder taken from reference TRBV5-6 and TRBJ2-3, is DAGVTQSPTHLIKTRGQQVTLRCSPKSGHDTVSWYQQALGQGPQFIFQYYEEEERQRGNFPDRFSGHQFPNYSSELNVNALLLGDSALYLCASSLGQYTDTQYFGPGTRLTVL.

This clonotype was seen a few times. The chain employs TRBV7-3 and TRBJ1-6; D uncertain. CDR3 length: 13 residues. Looked up from germline, CDR1 is SGHTA and CDR2 is FQGTGA. Trimming took 0 bases from V and 5 from J, leaving 2 bases between them. CDR3 protein: CASSLTNNSPLHF. The CDR3 nucleotides read TGTGCCAGCAGCTTAACCAATAATTCACCCCTCCACTTT.

In this sample, this clonotype turned up a few times. The chain links TRBV4-3 to TRBJ1-1; D is ambiguous. The germline V and J ends were trimmed by 0 bases and 3 bases, with 23 bases remaining between them. The germline V gene has CDR1 LGHNA and CDR2 YSLEER. There are 19 residues in the CDR3. CDR3 residues: CASSQEEFWRKERDTEAFF. CDR3 nucleotides: TGCGCCAGCAGCCAAGAAGAGTTCTGGCGGAAAGAAAGGGACACTGAAGCTTTCTTT.

Only a few counts were recorded for this clonotype. The V gene is TRBV27, the J gene TRBJ1-2; D unclear. The CDR3 loop spans 14 amino acids. With 4 bases removed from V and 7 bases from J, the gap between germline ends came to 16 bases. The V gene's germline CDR1 is MNHEY and CDR2 SMNVEV (reference sequence). As DNA, the CDR3 is TGTGCCAGCAGTTCACGACCGGGTGACTCTGGCTACACCTTC. The encoded protein is CASSSRPGDSGYTF.

The chain links TRBV10-3 to TRBJ2-5; D is unresolved. The V end lost 3 bases, the J end lost 2 bases, and 7 bases lay between the germline ends. CDR3 length: 13 residues. Germline CDR1 ENHRY, CDR2 SYGVKD. The CDR3 reads CAISDPNQETQYF. CDR3 nucleotide sequence: TGTGCCATCAGTGACCCCAATCAAGAGACCCAGTACTTC.

The chain uses TRBV20-1 and TRBJ1-2, with a weak D call TRBD1 (5 bases). This CDR3 comprises 14 residues. Trimming removed 4 bases from V and 4 bases from J, with 16 bases in between. The V gene's germline CDR1 is DFQATT and CDR2 SNEGSKA (reference sequence). CDR3 sequence reads: CSAMGGEGSYGYTF. The CDR3 DNA reads TGCAGTGCTATGGGGGGTGAGGGTAGCTATGGCTACACCTTC.

The chain has TRBV5-1 and TRBJ1-1; TRBD1 is a possible D gene (6 bases). V lost 0 bases and J 6 bases, leaving 12 bases between the germline ends. The CDR3 loop spans 14 amino acids. Germline V gene lookup returns CDR1 SGHRS and CDR2 YFSETQ. The chain's CDR3 is CASSLEGGVAEAFF. The CDR3, as DNA: TGCGCCAGCAGCTTGGAGGGGGGGGTTGCTGAAGCTTTCTTT.

In the case of this clonotype: At one end, the junction sequence differs from germline, possibly due to a read error. The chain carries TRBV12-3 or TRBV12-4 and TRBJ1-2; possible D gene TRBD1, 5 bases. The CDR3 spans 17 residues. This CDR3 is CSSSAGQAWGSNYGYTF. DNA of the CDR3: TGTTCCAGCAGCGCAGGGCAGGCCTGGGGCTCTAACTATGGCTACACCTTC.

This rearrangement joins TRBV24-1 to TRBJ1-2, with no clear D. Germline V gene lookup returns CDR1 KGHDR and CDR2 SFDVKD. The CDR3 contains 13 residues. V was shortened by 4 bases and J by 1 base, with 6 bases between the two germline ends. CDR3 protein: CATSDPVNYGYTF. Written as DNA, the CDR3 is TGTGCCACCAGTGACCCCGTTAACTATGGCTACACCTTC.

The chain links TRBV30 to TRBJ2-1; TRBD1 matches at 9 bases. The CDR3 sequence is 14 residues long. V shed 0 bases and J 6 bases; nucleotides not matched to a gene: 3. Germline V gene data show CDR1 as GTSNPN and CDR2 as SVGIG (reference sequence). Here the CDR3 reads CAWSVGTGSNEQFF. The CDR3 bases are TGTGCCTGGAGTGTTGGGACAGGGTCCAATGAGCAGTTCTTC. Supplemented by reference TRBV30 and TRBJ2-1, the full variable domain reads SQTIHQWPATLVQPVGSPLSLECTVEGTSNPNLYWYRQAAGRGLQLLFYSVGIGQISSEVPQNLSASRPQDRQFILSSKKLLLSDSGFYLCAWSVGTGSNEQFFGPGTRLTVL.

Concerning this clonotype itself: Being one base from a much bigger clone, this may be a read error. In DNA, the CDR3 is TGTGCCGGCAGTTCGACAGGGGATTCAACTAATGAAAAACTGTTTTTT. Amino acids: CAGSSTGDSTNEKLFF. The genes are TRBV12-3 or TRBV12-4 and TRBJ1-4; TRBD1 agrees at 8 bases. The CDR3 length is 16 residues.

The genes are TRBV7-8 and TRBJ1-1; the D is unclear. Germline CDR1 and CDR2: SGHVS and FQNEAQ. This CDR3 contains 17 residues. V was clipped by 7 bases and J by 3 bases, with 24 bases between them. CDR3 sequence: CASNHNRRATTDTEAFF. CDR3 DNA sequence: TGTGCCAGCAACCACAACCGTCGGGCCACTACGGACACTGAAGCTTTCTTT.

This rearrangement joins TRBV7-7 to TRBJ2-1; 15 nucleotides agree with TRBD2. The ends lost 5 bases at V and 7 bases at J; junction bases unmatched: 6. Germline V CDR1 and CDR2: SSHAT, FNYEAQ (reference sequence). This CDR3 comprises 16 residues. In DNA form, the CDR3 reads TGTGCCAGCAGCATTGGACTAGCGGGAGGGTTAAATGAGCAGTTCTTC. Translation gives CASSIGLAGGLNEQFF.

V and J are TRBV2 and TRBJ1-1; D gene ambiguous. CDR1 is SNHLY and CDR2 is FYNNEI in the germline V gene. Trimming pared 7 bases from V and 4 bases from J, leaving 16 bases between. This CDR3 region has 14 residues. CDR3 nucleotides: TGTGCCAGCAACGATTGGTCTTCGGTCACTGAAGCTTTCTTT. Protein product: CASNDWSSVTEAFF.

The chain uses TRBV28 and TRBJ1-5, with D hard to call. CDR1 and CDR2 from the germline V gene are MDHEN and SYDVKM. V lost 6 bases and J lost 7, with 16 bases in between. The CDR3 extends over 14 amino acids. Here the CDR3 DNA reads TGTGCCAGCAGCTACCTTCTAGGTAGGCAGCCCCAGCATTTT. As protein: CASSYLLGRQPQHF.

This rearrangement joins TRBV5-1 to TRBJ2-1; D is perhaps TRBD2 (6 bases). V dropped 4 bases and J dropped 1 base, with 12 bases sitting between them. This CDR3 is 15 amino acids long. The germline gives CDR1 SGHRS, CDR2 YFSETQ. CDR3 protein: CASSRLAESYNEQFF. CDR3 nucleotide sequence: TGCGCCAGCAGCCGGTTAGCGGAGTCCTACAATGAGCAGTTCTTC.

This clonotype was found a few times. V gene TRBV10-3 combines with J gene TRBJ2-3; no clear D gene. This CDR3 spans 12 amino acids. Germline V gene sequence: CDR1 ENHRY, CDR2 SYGVKD. Trimming left V 4 bases short and J 6 bases short, with 8 bases between. DNA for the CDR3: TGTGCCATCAGTGGGTTGGTTGATACGCAGTATTTT. Protein: CAISGLVDTQYF.

The sample holds a few counts of this clonotype. V and J are TRBV4-2 and TRBJ1-1; 8 positions match TRBD1. The germline gives CDR1 LGHNA, CDR2 YNFKEQ. V shed 3 bases and J 3 bases; nucleotides not matched to a gene: 6. The CDR3 totals 15 residues. The CDR3 DNA follows: TGTGCCAGCAGCCACCCGACAGGGGAGGACACTGAAGCTTTCTTT. It is translated as CASSHPTGEDTEAFF.

This clonotype has only a few counts. This chain uses TRBV12-3 or TRBV12-4 with TRBJ2-7; no reliable D call. The ends were cut back, 3 bases at V and 2 bases at J, with 14 bases in the middle. The CDR3 has 15 residues. The CDR3 sequence is CASSLEDRRPYEQYF. Here the CDR3 DNA reads TGTGCCAGCAGTTTGGAAGATAGGAGACCCTACGAGCAGTACTTC.

This clonotype was seen more than once but under ten times. CDR3 in amino acids: CASRGVEYTEAFF. The DNA of the CDR3 is TGTGCCAGCAGGGGCGTAGAGTATACTGAAGCTTTCTTT. The chain employs TRBV6-1 and TRBJ1-1; D gene uncertain. Germline V gene lookup returns CDR1 MNHNS and CDR2 SASEGT. The CDR3 extends over 13 amino acids. Trimming removed 6 bases from V and 5 bases from J, with 13 bases in between.

The rearrangement uses TRBV15 and TRBJ2-7; D unclear. This CDR3 has 14 amino acids. Germline V CDR1 and CDR2: LNHNV, YYDKDF (reference sequence). With 0 bases removed from V and 3 bases from J, the gap between germline ends came to 9 bases. This CDR3 is CATSRDPPSYEQYF. DNA of the CDR3: TGTGCCACCAGCAGAGATCCCCCCAGCTACGAGCAGTACTTC.

This clonotype was recorded a few times. The V call is TRBV10-3, the J call TRBJ2-5; D unclear. V was cut by 7 bases and J by 4 bases, with 13 bases left in between. Germline V gene data show CDR1 as ENHRY and CDR2 as SYGVKD. The CDR3 spans 13 residues. CDR3 region: CAIKARTAETQYF. CDR3 nucleotide sequence: TGTGCCATCAAAGCCCGGACGGCAGAGACCCAGTACTTC.

The rearrangement uses TRBV7-2 and TRBJ2-7, with 10 bases fitting TRBD1. Germline assignment: CDR1 SGHTA and CDR2 FQGNSA. This CDR3 has 15 residues. V gave up 6 bases and J gave up 2 bases; unmatched junction bases: 7. As DNA, the CDR3 is TGTGCCAGCAGGGGGGGGACAGGGGACCCCTACGAGCAGTACTTC. Translation: CASRGGTGDPYEQYF.

This clonotype has only a few counts. This chain links TRBV5-1 with TRBJ2-1; 11 positions agree with TRBD2. The CDR3 consists of 15 residues. The V gene end was trimmed by 0 bases and the J gene end by 7 bases; junction bases not matched to a gene: 3. Germline V gene lookup returns CDR1 SGHRS and CDR2 YFSETQ. The CDR3 nucleotides are TGCGCCAGCAGCTTGGTGGCTAGCGGGAGGAATGAGCAGTTCTTC. Its protein product is CASSLVASGRNEQFF.

Ten or more counts support this clonotype. V and J are TRBV12-3 or TRBV12-4 and TRBJ1-5; D is undetermined. V dropped 6 bases and J dropped 0 bases, with 15 bases sitting between them. The CDR3 is 16 residues long. For the CDR3, the DNA is TGTGCCAGCAGCCTCGGGCAGCCCAATAGCAATCAGCCCCAGCATTTT. Its translation is CASSLGQPNSNQPQHF.

CDR3 protein: CASKGRDIPGEKLFF. CDR3 nucleotides: TGCGCCAGCAAGGGCAGAGACATACCGGGGGAAAAACTGTTTTTT. The chain is built from TRBV5-1 and TRBJ1-4; D is undetermined. The CDR3 spans 15 residues. V dropped 6 bases and J dropped 8 bases, with 20 bases sitting between them. Germline CDR1 and CDR2: SGHRS and YFSETQ.

The chain recombines TRBV3-1 with TRBJ2-1; 9 bases align to TRBD2. Germline CDR1 reads LGHDT; CDR2 reads YNNKEL (reference sequence). The CDR3 spans 14 residues. The J segment lost 7 bases and the V segment lost 4 bases, leaving 5 bases of the junction unmatched. The CDR3 DNA follows: TGTGCCAGCAGCCTCCGGACTAGCGCGAATGAGCAGTTCTTC. This translates into CASSLRTSANEQFF.

The chain recombines TRBV29-1 with TRBJ2-3; tentative D call: TRBD2 (5 bases). The germline gives CDR1 SQVTM, CDR2 ANQGSEA. The CDR3 consists of 14 residues. Trimming removed 2 bases from V and 3 bases from J, with 12 bases in between. Here the CDR3 DNA reads TGCAGCGTTGAATCGAGCGGTGGAACAGATACGCAGTATTTT. It translates to CSVESSGGTDTQYF.